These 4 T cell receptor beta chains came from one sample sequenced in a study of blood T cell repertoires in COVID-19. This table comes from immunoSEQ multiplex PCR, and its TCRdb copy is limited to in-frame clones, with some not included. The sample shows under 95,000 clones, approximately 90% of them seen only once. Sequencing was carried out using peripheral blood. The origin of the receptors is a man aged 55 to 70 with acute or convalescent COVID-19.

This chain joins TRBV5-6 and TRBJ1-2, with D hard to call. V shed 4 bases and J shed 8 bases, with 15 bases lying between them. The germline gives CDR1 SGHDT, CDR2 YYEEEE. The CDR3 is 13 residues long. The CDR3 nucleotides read TGTGCCAGCAGCCCCGGTTCAGGTCGGGGCTACACCTTC. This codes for CASSPGSGRGYTF.

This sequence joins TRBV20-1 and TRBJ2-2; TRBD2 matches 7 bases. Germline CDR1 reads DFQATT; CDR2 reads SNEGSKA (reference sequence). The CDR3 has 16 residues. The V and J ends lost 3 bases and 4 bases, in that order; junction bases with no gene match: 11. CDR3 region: CSASSPWGGITGELFF. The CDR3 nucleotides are TGCAGTGCTAGTTCTCCGTGGGGGGGGATCACCGGGGAGCTGTTTTTT.

CDR3 in DNA: TGTGCCAGCAGCTTGGGGGGGCGAGACACCATATATTTT. It translates to CASSLGGRDTIYF. The chain has TRBV5-6 and TRBJ1-3; D possibly corresponds to TRBD1 (6 bases). This CDR3 has 13 residues. Germline lookup yields CDR1 SGHDT and CDR2 YYEEEE. Trimming shortened V by 0 bases and J by 8 bases, and 9 bases separated the two germline ends.

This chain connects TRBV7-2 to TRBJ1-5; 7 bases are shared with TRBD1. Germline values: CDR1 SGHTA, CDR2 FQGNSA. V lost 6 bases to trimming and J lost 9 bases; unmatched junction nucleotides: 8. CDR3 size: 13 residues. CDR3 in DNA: TGTGCCAGCAGTGAGACAGGGAGGACGCCCCAGCATTTT. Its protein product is CASSETGRTPQHF.